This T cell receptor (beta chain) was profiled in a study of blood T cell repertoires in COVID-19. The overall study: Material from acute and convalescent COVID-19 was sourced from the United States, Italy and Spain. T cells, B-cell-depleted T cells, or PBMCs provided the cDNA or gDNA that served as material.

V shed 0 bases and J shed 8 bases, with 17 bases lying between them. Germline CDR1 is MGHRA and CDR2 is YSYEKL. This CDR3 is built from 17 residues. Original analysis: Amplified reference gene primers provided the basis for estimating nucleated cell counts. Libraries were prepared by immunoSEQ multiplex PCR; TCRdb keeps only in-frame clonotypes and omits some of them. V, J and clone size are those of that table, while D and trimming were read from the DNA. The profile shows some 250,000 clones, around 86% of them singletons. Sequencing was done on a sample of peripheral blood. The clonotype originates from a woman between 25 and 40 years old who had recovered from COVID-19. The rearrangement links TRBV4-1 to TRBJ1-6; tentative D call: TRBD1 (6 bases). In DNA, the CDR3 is TGCGCCAGCAGCCAAGATGCAGGGGAAGGGGTTTATTCACCCCTCCACTTT. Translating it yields CASSQDAGEGVYSPLHF.